Following are 17 T cell receptor beta chains from one sample sequenced in a study of blood T cells in healthy people across ages. Next came a second PCR, run for roughly 6 to 11 cycles, which used a sample-barcoded 5' primer along with a J-beta primer mix. TCRdb re-analysed the 5' RACE reads in MiXCR, keeping a single row per CDR3 protein. The sample shows some 800,000 distinct CDR3 sequences, around 25% of them seen only once. This same sample was also part of a study on T cells of mothers and their children.

Sequenced: blood. All receptors come from a boy younger than 18 in good health.

The gene calls are TRBV20-1 and TRBJ2-4, with a weak D call TRBD1 (7 bases). Germline V gives CDR1 DFQATT, CDR2 SNEGSKA (reference sequence). V was cut by 5 bases and J by 1 base, with 12 bases left in between. There are 14 residues in the CDR3. CDR3 loop: CSAPPGGAKNIQYF. The CDR3 DNA sequence: TGCAGTGCTCCCCCAGGGGGGGCCAAAAACATTCAGTACTTC.

The sample holds a few counts of this clonotype. This chain connects TRBV28 to TRBJ2-1; 11 bases match TRBD2. The ends lost 2 bases at V and 5 bases at J; junction bases unmatched: 2. Looked up from germline, CDR1 is MDHEN and CDR2 is SYDVKM. The CDR3 covers 15 residues. The CDR3 DNA reads as TGTGCCAGCAGTTTAATACTAGCGGGAGACAATGAGCAGTTCTTC. Protein sequence: CASSLILAGDNEQFF.

With regard to this clonotype: The junction does not match germline at one end; this may be a read error. V gene TRBV27 combines with J gene TRBJ2-1, with D possibly TRBD1 on 6 matching bases. Germline CDR1 is MNHEY and CDR2 is SMNVEV (reference sequence). This CDR3 has 13 amino acids. In DNA, the CDR3 is TGCGCCAGCAGCAGGACAGCCTACAATGAGCAGTTCTTC. It yields the protein CASSRTAYNEQFF.

The chain joins TRBV29-1 to TRBJ2-7, with 7 positions matching TRBD1. From germline, CDR1 is SQVTM and CDR2 ANQGSEA. The CDR3 has 12 residues. V gave up 7 bases and J gave up 2 bases; unmatched junction bases: 5. CDR3 loop: CSAVDRTYEQYF. The CDR3 region has the DNA TGCAGCGCCGTGGACAGGACCTACGAGCAGTACTTC.

J is TRBJ2-5 and V is TRBV7-2; D is tentatively TRBD1 or TRBD2 (5 bases each). Germline V gene lookup returns CDR1 SGHTA and CDR2 FQGNSA. This CDR3 has 14 residues. Deletions cut 4 bases from V and 4 bases from J, with 13 bases between. The chain's CDR3 is CASSWLGVGETQYF. CDR3 in DNA: TGTGCCAGCAGCTGGCTGGGGGTTGGAGAGACCCAGTACTTC.

This clonotype was counted between two and nine times. The V gene is TRBV24-1, the J gene TRBJ1-2, with no clear D. The V end lost 5 bases, the J end lost 5 bases, and 5 bases lay between the germline ends. The germline V gene encodes CDR1 KGHDR and CDR2 SFDVKD. This CDR3 has 11 residues. CDR3: CATSGSYGYTF. DNA of the CDR3: TGTGCCACCAGTGGGAGTTATGGCTACACCTTC.

The CDR3 protein is CASSHTGGLQYF. The CDR3 coding sequence is TGTGCCAGCAGCCACACAGGGGGGCTGCAGTATTTT. V and J are TRBV9 and TRBJ2-3; 8 nucleotides agree with TRBD1. The CDR3 length is 12 residues. Unmatched junction bases numbered 6, after V lost 4 bases and J lost 11 bases. From germline, CDR1 is SGDLS and CDR2 YYNGEE.

A few counts support this clonotype. The chain recombines TRBV4-1 with TRBJ2-1, with a possible D match to TRBD2 (6 bases). The CDR3 loop spans 15 amino acids. The V and J ends lost 6 bases and 2 bases respectively, with 14 bases between them. The germline gives CDR1 MGHRA, CDR2 YSYEKL. The CDR3 DNA follows: TGCGCCAGCAGTTTCGGGACTTACGCCTACAATGAGCAGTTCTTC. This gives the protein CASSFGTYAYNEQFF.

The chain recombines TRBV9 with TRBJ1-3; D is ambiguous. In germline, CDR1 is SGDLS, CDR2 YYNGEE. Trimming removed 0 bases at V and 4 bases at J, with 11 bases between. CDR3 size: 15 residues. This chain's CDR3 is CASSVGGDSGNTIYF. The CDR3 DNA reads TGTGCCAGCAGCGTAGGCGGAGATTCGGGAAACACCATATATTTT.

The sample holds many counts of this clonotype. The chain links TRBV7-2 to TRBJ2-5; perhaps TRBD2 as D (6 bases). Trimming removed 3 bases at V and 3 bases at J, with 14 bases between. This CDR3 comprises 15 residues. CDR1 is SGHTA and CDR2 is FQGNSA in the germline V gene. This CDR3 reads CASSFPFGRKETQYF. The CDR3 DNA reads TGTGCCAGCAGCTTTCCATTTGGGAGGAAAGAGACCCAGTACTTC.

V gene TRBV24-1 combines with J gene TRBJ2-5; D remains ambiguous. Deletions cut 5 bases from V and 4 bases from J, with 13 bases between. The germline gives CDR1 KGHDR, CDR2 SFDVKD. This CDR3 comprises 14 residues. As DNA, the CDR3 is TGTGCCACCAGTGGCTTGCTCGAGGCAGAGACCCAGTACTTC. It translates to CATSGLLEAETQYF.

In this sample, this clonotype turned up many times. The chain combines TRBV7-3 with TRBJ1-1; no clear D. Germline V gives CDR1 SGHTA, CDR2 FQGTGA. Trimming pared 2 bases from V and 3 bases from J, leaving 10 bases between. CDR3 length: 14 residues. This CDR3 reads CASSLVSSDTEAFF. The CDR3, as DNA: TGTGCCAGCAGCTTAGTCAGTAGCGACACTGAAGCTTTCTTT. The variable domain in full, with the rest retrieved from reference TRBV7-3 and TRBJ1-1, is GAGVSQTPSNKVTEKGKYVELRCDPISGHTALYWYRQSLGQGPEFLIYFQGTGAADDSGLPNDRFFAVRPEGSVSTLKIQRTERGDSAVYLCASSLVSSDTEAFFGQGTRLTVV.

The chain carries TRBV7-2 and TRBJ2-5, with TRBD2 matching 14 bases. Germline trimming cut 4 bases from V and 6 bases from J; bases unmatched to any gene: 4. The CDR3 length is 15 residues. Looked up from germline, CDR1 is SGHTA and CDR2 is FQGNSA. This CDR3 reads CASSSGLAGGKTQYF. CDR3 sequence (DNA): TGTGCCAGCAGCTCCGGACTAGCGGGGGGAAAGACCCAGTACTTC.

This clonotype has just a few counts. The chain joins TRBV12-3 or TRBV12-4 to TRBJ2-6; 8 bases agree with TRBD1. The junction had 13 bases not matched to a gene; V was cut back by 5 bases and J by 1 base. The CDR3 extends over 19 amino acids. The DNA of the CDR3 is TGTGCCAGCAGTCCAGCGGGTTGGACAGGGTTATCTGGGGCCAACGTCCTGACTTTC. Translation: CASSPAGWTGLSGANVLTF.

This clonotype was seen a few times. This chain connects TRBV4-1 to TRBJ2-2; 9 nucleotides align to TRBD2. Trimming took 3 bases from V and 4 from J; bases not matched to a gene: 6. Germline-derived CDR1 and CDR2 are MGHRA and YSYEKL. CDR3 length: 16 amino acids. The CDR3 DNA reads as TGCGCCAGCAGCCAGGCGGCGGGAGGGGTCACCGGGGAGCTGTTTTTT. It encodes CASSQAAGGVTGELFF.

This clonotype was counted only a few times. The gene calls are TRBV7-2 and TRBJ2-6, with TRBD2 matching over 7 bases. CDR1 is SGHTA and CDR2 is FQGNSA in the germline V gene. The CDR3 sequence is 16 residues long. With V trimmed by 4 bases and J by 0 bases, 3 bases remained unmatched. The CDR3 is CASSYLAGSGANVLTF. CDR3 DNA sequence: TGTGCCAGCAGCTACTTAGCGGGCTCTGGGGCCAACGTCCTGACTTTC.

In its sample, this clonotype was seen many times. This chain uses TRBV24-1 with TRBJ2-5, with 8 bases that match TRBD1. The ends lost 4 bases at V and 5 bases at J; junction bases unmatched: 8. CDR1 is KGHDR, CDR2 SFDVKD, per germline. The CDR3 is 15 residues long. The CDR3: CATSDRRGRSETQYF. CDR3 coding DNA: TGTGCCACCAGTGACCGCAGGGGGCGATCGGAGACCCAGTACTTC.